This T cell receptor (beta chain) was recorded in a study of CD8+CD57+ T cells in acquired aplastic anemia (dated 2018 in TCRdb). Describing the broader study: Extracted DNA from sorted CD4+ and CD8+ cells averaged around 3.5 ug, ranging from roughly 0.17 to 30 ug. A CD8+CD57+ expansion meant a frequency higher than the mean frequency seen in healthy subjects.

Results and caveats for the whole study, not just this receptor: Between patients and healthy controls, no significant difference in CD8+ Simpson's diversity was found (P=0.060). Around 31 CD8+ CDR3 sequences were shared between patients and controls but appeared highly expressed in patients and within their immunodominant clones.

Concerning this clonotype: The specificity of this receptor is unknown. The sample holds no much larger clone one base away, and base qualities are not on file.

Profiling of TCR beta VDJ combinations and CDR3 sequences used genomic DNA as the template. An Illumina HiSeq 2000 was used for TCR repertoire sequencing. As for how the authors treated the data: Repertoire assessment relied on Simpson's diversity index, CDR3 size and DJ length profiles, and TRBV/TRBJ rearrangement plots. The most abundant DNA sequence in the deep sequencing data was taken as the immunodominant clone. CDR3 amino acid sequences were screened for sharing across subjects and were compared with published repertoires and the VDJdb database. TCRdb itself trimmed the public reads at Q25 with fastp, ran MiXCR and retained productive beta chains. Here each entry gathers all rows of one CDR3 protein and keeps the most common genes and DNA. None of the V and J calls come from the authors' own analysis; TCRdb made them. The sample data list approximately 470,000 distinct CDR3 sequences, and over 25% of these were observed just once. 0.8% to 0.85% of the sample is held by the ten biggest clonotypes.

Expansion of CD8+CD57+ cells had been shown by flow cytometry in the patients chosen for sequencing. Every patient had severe acquired aplastic anemia, diagnosed using the International Study of Aplastic Anemia and Agranulocytosis and Camitta criteria. Patients had received no therapy at the time of blood sampling. In this study, sorted CD4+ and CD8+ T cells from the blood of healthy subjects and of severe aplastic anemia patients had their TCR repertoires deep-sequenced. Patients were enrolled in the USA under clinicaltrials.gov protocols 00001620, 01623167, 00001397, 00071045, 00081523 and 00961064. Ficoll-Paque density gradient centrifugation was used to isolate peripheral blood mononuclear cells. Before DNA extraction, CD4+ and CD8+ T cells were sorted by FACS or by magnetic beads. The TCR sequence derives from a human donor with aplastic anemia. Source material: sorted CD4+, CD8+, or CD8+CD57+ T cells (not recorded which) from PBMCs.

The DNA is as follows: TGTGCCAGCAGCGTAGACGACGGGAGCAATCAGCCCCAGCATTTT. Translation gives CASSVDDGSNQPQHF. The chain links TRBV9 with TRBJ1-5; no D gene is confidently identified. The germline ends are 8 bases apart after V is trimmed by 0 bases and J by 1 base. CDR1 and CDR2 (SGDLS, YYNGEE) derive from the germline V gene. Taken from cysteine to phenylalanine, the CDR3 has 15 residues. This entry keeps only the CDR3 DNA: 45 bases, framed from base 1.